What follows describes a single TCR beta chain. Per the authors' pipeline: From reference gene primer amplification, estimates of nucleated cell counts were derived. Assay used: immunoSEQ multiplex PCR; TCRdb lists only in-frame clones, some missing. The V and J calls and clone size were taken over from that table, and D and trimming were inferred from the DNA. The profile shows roughly 390,000 clones, about 85% of them singletons. This entry is derived from a study of blood T cell repertoires in COVID-19. The source material was peripheral blood. This clonotype originated in a woman aged 18-29 years with acute or convalescent COVID-19.

CDR3 sequence (DNA): TGTGCCAGCGGGGGGGGCAACGGGACACAGAACTATGGCTACACCTTC. Translated: CASGGGNGTQNYGYTF. This chain uses TRBV11-3 with TRBJ1-2; maybe TRBD1 (6 bases). The CDR3 is 16 residues long. Per the germline V gene, CDR1 is SGHNT and CDR2 is YENEEA. V lost 8 bases to trimming and J lost 2 bases, with 21 bases between them.